Ten or more counts support the clone carrying this TCR beta chain. The data derive from a study of Graves' ophthalmopathy and Graves' hyperthyroidism. Absence of ophthalmopathy within 18 months of follow-up defined stable hyperthyroidism. Amplified TCR beta CDR3 regions were obtained using RNA transcripts as template. HTBI-primed first-round RT-PCR preceded second-round multiplex PCR. MiXCR, applied by TCRdb to the multiplex PCR reads, yields one record per CDR3 protein. Here the sample spans hundreds of thousands of distinct CDR3 sequences, about 21% being singletons. This TCR derives from a woman younger than 30 with stable Graves' hyperthyroidism. The sequencing sample was made of peripheral blood.

This CDR3 is CASSQVRQRVTEAFF. The CDR3 coding sequence is TGTGCCAGCAGCCAAGTCCGGCAAAGGGTCACTGAAGCTTTCTTT. The chain employs TRBV14 and TRBJ1-1; D is unresolved. Germline CDR1 SGHDN, CDR2 FVKESK. The length of the CDR3 is 15 residues. Between the trimmed V and J ends, which lost 1 base and 4 bases, there was a span of 13 bases.